This T cell receptor beta chain emerged from a study of long-term antiretroviral therapy in people with HIV (dated by TCRdb to about 2022). For the wider study: The earliest samples were collected approximately a decade before the 2015 WHO recommendation for immediate ART, a period when ART was typically delayed until CD4 counts fell. This retrospective serial study examined whether starting ART and sustained HIV suppression were associated with changes in the composition and diversity of the TRB repertoire in peripheral blood. The cohort contributed 150 to 200 cryopreserved PBMC samples from under 35 adults with confirmed HIV infection, collected serially over a mean of roughly 6 years (range 1-12). About 35% of the 30 participants with HIV were female. No cross-contamination during QIAcube processing turned up in test extractions that ran a monoclonal T-cell line alongside more than 30 polyclonal samples.

Comments on this clone: What antigen it recognizes has not been identified. Base qualities were left out, and no much larger clone turns up one base away.

Participants were included only if at least one PBMC sample before ART initiation and at least two post-ART samples were available. Every participant with HIV received treatment in the United States of America. Before DNA extraction, cryopreserved samples containing 1-10 million PBMC were thawed and washed. At the time of the earliest PBMC sample, participants with HIV were aged between about 23 and 55 years. Per participant, PBMC samples came from 1-4 timepoints prior to ART initiation and 2-8 timepoints following ART initiation, for a median of 7 samples. For every participant, serial HIV viral load, CD4+ T-cell count, ART history and demographic data were obtained. A Qiagen kit on a QIAcube was used to extract genomic DNA from unsorted PBMC, with samples processed in batches of 12. Broader findings and caveats from the paper: Because pre-ART samples had limited cell numbers, profiling was done on unsorted PBMC rather than on sorted CD4+ and CD8+ T cells. CDR3 length ranges in HIV repertoires were narrower than in controls, and network structure suggested an antigen-experienced repertoire with only a slight naive shift after ART. The repertoire was dominated across all time points by expanded TRB clones identified before ART initiation, although this dominance was seen to fluctuate and to decrease in many PLHIV after ART. Limited PBMC availability meant only the TCR beta chain was sequenced, without alpha chain pairing. ART initiation was associated with a significant increase in TRB diversity, but diversity stayed significantly below transplant donor controls even after long-term ART. The samples span the years 2004 to 2017, and the ART regimens used at that time may not be as effective as current regimens. Inferences about post-ART repertoire changes were limited because no data were available on ART adherence, viral resistance or therapy changes.

Sequencing of the TRB variable region was done with the immunoSEQ hsTCRB v3.0 assay at survey level resolution. TRB sequencing targeted a depth of roughly 35,000-55,000 T-cell genomes per sample. TRB libraries were pooled and sequenced on an Illumina MiSeq using a v3 150-cycle kit. As for the original processing: Repertoire analysis was performed in R inside a reproducible Nextflow workflow that covered QC, data transformation and analysis. LymphoSeq2, an R package for AIRR-Seq data exploration, was used to implement custom analyses. A handful of samples yielding fewer than 5000 total TRB sequences were excluded, leaving 188 analyzed HIV repertoires. Among the roughly 190 retained HIV repertoires, about 57 were collected before ART initiation and 120 to 130 were collected after ART initiation. Repertoires were downsampled to 5000 TRB nucleotide sequences, with summary statistics averaged over 100 downsampling iterations. TRB sequences were retained for analysis only if CDR3 regions of at least seven amino acids were present. Two measures captured diversity: a Shannon entropy-derived clonality score and the Gini coefficient. In the repertoire networks, any two of the top 5000 CDR3 amino acid sequences were connected whenever the two sequences differed by an edit distance of one. For TRB CDR3 amino acid sequences, antigen specificity groups and MHC restriction were predicted with GLIPH2. Known CMV, EBV, HIV or tissue antigen associations were flagged by matching CDR3 amino acid sequences against VDJdb and McPAS-TCR. Pre-ART, post-ART and control groups were compared with Wilcoxon signed-rank tests and Holm-Bonferroni correction. Sourced from immuneACCESS, this table was stored by TCRdb with only in-frame sequences that have V and J called. A share of the clones is absent; for the studies checked, an unresolved V gene accounts for under half, and the remainder has no known explanation. V and J calls and clone size are as listed in that table; D and trimming were resolved from the DNA. The sample has tens of thousands of clones on record, around 89% of them singletons. Jointly, the top ten make up roughly 3.4% of the sample.

From a lookup of the germline V gene, CDR1 and CDR2 are SQVTM and ANQGSEA. The CDR3 starts with the cysteine, ends with the phenylalanine, and has 14 residues. Only the CDR3 region is kept as DNA, spanning 42 bases read in frame from base 1. Trimming leaves V shorter by 6 bases and J shorter by 8 bases, with the junction holding 10 bases beyond the gene matches. The sequence joins TRBV29-1 to TRBJ1-2, and 12 junction bases match TRBD1. This sequence was found in a man in his 60s with HIV. This sample comprised unsorted PBMCs, obtained 2.3 years after starting antiretroviral therapy. The DNA reads as follows: TGCAGCGTAGAGAGGGACAGGGGGCTGGAAGGCTACACCTTC. Its translation reads: CSVERDRGLEGYTF.